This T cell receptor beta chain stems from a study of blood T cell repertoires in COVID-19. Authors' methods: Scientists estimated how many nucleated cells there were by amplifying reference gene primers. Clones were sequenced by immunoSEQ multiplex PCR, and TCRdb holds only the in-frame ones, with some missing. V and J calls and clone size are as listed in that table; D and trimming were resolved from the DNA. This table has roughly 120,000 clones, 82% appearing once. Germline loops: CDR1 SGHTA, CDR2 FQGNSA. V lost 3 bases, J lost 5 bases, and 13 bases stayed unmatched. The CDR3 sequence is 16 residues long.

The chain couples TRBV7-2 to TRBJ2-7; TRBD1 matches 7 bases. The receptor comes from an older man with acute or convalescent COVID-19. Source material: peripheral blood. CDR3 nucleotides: TGTGCCAGCAGCTTCTCGTCGGGACAGCGAAGGAACGAGCAGTACTTC. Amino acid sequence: CASSFSSGQRRNEQYF.